The clone carrying this T cell receptor beta chain was seen a handful of times. Its target is unknown. TCRdb processed the 5' RACE reads anew with MiXCR; each CDR3 protein has one entry. This sample has 7,500 to 10,000 distinct CDR3 sequences, with 8.5% to 9% found just once. The CDR3 totals 14 residues. Germline values: CDR1 DFQATT, CDR2 SNEGSKA (reference sequence). With 6 bases clipped from V and 9 bases from J, the junction kept 9 bases outside the gene matches. This specimen comes from a study of spatial heterogeneity in lung cancer. General study findings and limits: Expanded TCR counts, ubiquitous and regional, correlated respectively with ubiquitous and regional nonsynonymous mutation counts. Tumors with more nonsynonymous mutations had more expanded intratumoral alpha and beta TCRs.

Stated time point: sample taken at primary tumor resection. Samples were obtained from some 72 donors, all untreated early-stage non-small cell lung cancer patients. Material for sequencing was whole RNA from tumor, nontumor lung or frozen PBMC, left unsorted. The input for sequencing was lung tumor tissue, taken at surgery. This TCR came from a female donor with early-stage non-small cell lung cancer. The rearrangement uses TRBV20-1 and TRBJ2-1; 12 positions agree with TRBD2. In DNA form, the CDR3 reads TGCAGTGCCACCTCTAGCGGGGGGGCCATTGAGCAGTTCTTC. This translates into CSATSSGGAIEQFF.